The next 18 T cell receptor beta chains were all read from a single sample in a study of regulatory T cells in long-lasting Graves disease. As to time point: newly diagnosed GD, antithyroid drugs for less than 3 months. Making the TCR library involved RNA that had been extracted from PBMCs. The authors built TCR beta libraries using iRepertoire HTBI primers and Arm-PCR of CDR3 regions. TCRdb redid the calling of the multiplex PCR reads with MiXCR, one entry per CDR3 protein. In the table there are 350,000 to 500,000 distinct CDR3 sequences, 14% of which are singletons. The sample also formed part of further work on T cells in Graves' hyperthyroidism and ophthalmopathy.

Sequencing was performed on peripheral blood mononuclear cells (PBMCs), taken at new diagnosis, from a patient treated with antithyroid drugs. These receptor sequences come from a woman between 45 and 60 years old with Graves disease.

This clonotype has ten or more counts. CDR3 sequence reads: CASRSGLAEYNEQFF. In nucleotides, the CDR3 is TGTGCCAGCAGATCGGGACTAGCGGAATACAATGAGCAGTTCTTC. The J gene is TRBJ2-1, the V gene TRBV6-1; 11 nucleotides agree with TRBD2. Looked up from germline, CDR1 is MNHNS and CDR2 is SASEGT. The CDR3 is made up of 15 amino acids. Trimming cost V 6 bases and J 4 bases; bases outside gene matches: 5.

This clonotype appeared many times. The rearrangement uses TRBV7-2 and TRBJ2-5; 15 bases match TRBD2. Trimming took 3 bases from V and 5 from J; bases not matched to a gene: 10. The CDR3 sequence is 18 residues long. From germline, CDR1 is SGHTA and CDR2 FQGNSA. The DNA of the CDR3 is TGTGCCAGCAGCTTGGGGGGGACTAGCGGGAGGTTTTTTGAGACCCAGTACTTC. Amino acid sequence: CASSLGGTSGRFFETQYF.

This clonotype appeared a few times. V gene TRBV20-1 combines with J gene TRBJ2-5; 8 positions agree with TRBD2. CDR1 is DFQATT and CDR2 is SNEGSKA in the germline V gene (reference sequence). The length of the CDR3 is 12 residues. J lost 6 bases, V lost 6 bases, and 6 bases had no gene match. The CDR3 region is CSAGGGRKTQYF. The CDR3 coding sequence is TGCAGTGCCGGGGGGGGGAGGAAGACCCAGTACTTC.

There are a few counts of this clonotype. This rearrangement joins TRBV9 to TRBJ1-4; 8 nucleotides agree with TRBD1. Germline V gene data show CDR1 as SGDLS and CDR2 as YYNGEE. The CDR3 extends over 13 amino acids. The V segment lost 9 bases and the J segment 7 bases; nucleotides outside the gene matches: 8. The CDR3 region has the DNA TGTGCCACGCGACACAGGGGGACTGAAAAACTGTTTTTT. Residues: CATRHRGTEKLFF. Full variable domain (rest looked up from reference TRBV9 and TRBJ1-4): DSGVTQTPKHLITATGQRVTLRCSPRSGDLSVYWYQQSLDQGLQFLIQYYNGEERAKGNILERFSAQQFPDLHSELNLSSLELGDSALYFCATRHRGTEKLFFGSGTQLSVL.

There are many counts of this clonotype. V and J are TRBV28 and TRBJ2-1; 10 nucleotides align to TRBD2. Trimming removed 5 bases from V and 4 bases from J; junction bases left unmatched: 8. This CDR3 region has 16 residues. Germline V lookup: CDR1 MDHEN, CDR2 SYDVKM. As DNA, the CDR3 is TGTGCCAGCAGTGGAACTAGCGGGATAGGTTACAATGAGCAGTTCTTC. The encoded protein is CASSGTSGIGYNEQFF.

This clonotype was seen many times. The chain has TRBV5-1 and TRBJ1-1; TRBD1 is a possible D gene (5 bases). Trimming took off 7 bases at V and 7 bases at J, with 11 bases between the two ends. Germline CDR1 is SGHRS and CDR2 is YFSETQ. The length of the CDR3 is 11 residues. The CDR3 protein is CASSLGVEAFF. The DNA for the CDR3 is TGCGCCAGCTCCTTAGGGGTTGAAGCTTTCTTT. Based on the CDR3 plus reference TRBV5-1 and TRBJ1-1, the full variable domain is KAGVTQTPRYLIKTRGQQVTLSCSPISGHRSVSWYQQTPGQGLQFLFEYFSETQRNKGNFPGRFSGRQFSNSRSEMNVSTLELGDSALYLCASSLGVEAFFGQGTRLTVV.

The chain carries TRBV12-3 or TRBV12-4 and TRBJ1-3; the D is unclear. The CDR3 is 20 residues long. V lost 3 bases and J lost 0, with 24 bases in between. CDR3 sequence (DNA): TGTGCCAGCAGTTTTTCCCGAATATCCATAGACGGCCACTCTGGAAACACCATATATTTT. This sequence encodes CASSFSRISIDGHSGNTIYF.

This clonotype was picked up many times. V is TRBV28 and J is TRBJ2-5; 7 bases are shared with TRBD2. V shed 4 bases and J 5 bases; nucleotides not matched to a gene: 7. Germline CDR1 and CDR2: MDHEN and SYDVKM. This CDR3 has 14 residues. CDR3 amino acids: CASSSSGTGETQYF. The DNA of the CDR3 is TGTGCCAGCAGTTCTAGCGGAACCGGGGAGACCCAGTACTTC.

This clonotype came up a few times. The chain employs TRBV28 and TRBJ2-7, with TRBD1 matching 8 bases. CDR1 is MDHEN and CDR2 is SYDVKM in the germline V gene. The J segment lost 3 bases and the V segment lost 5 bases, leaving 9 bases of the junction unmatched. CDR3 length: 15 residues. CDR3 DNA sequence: TGTGCCAGCAGTGGGACAGGTCGTGGTAGCTACGAGCAGTACTTC. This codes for CASSGTGRGSYEQYF.

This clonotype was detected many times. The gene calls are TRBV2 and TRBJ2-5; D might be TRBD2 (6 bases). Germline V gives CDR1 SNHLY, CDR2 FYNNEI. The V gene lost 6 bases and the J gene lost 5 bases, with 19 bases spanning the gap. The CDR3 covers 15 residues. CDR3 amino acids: CASREPGQEGETQYF. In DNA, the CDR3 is TGTGCCAGCAGGGAGCCGGGCCAGGAGGGTGAGACCCAGTACTTC.

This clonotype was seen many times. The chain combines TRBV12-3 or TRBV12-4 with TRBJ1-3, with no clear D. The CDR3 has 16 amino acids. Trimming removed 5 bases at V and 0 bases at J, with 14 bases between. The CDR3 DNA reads TGTGCCAGCAGTACTCCTAGACTGGGCTCTGGAAACACCATATATTTT. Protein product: CASSTPRLGSGNTIYF.

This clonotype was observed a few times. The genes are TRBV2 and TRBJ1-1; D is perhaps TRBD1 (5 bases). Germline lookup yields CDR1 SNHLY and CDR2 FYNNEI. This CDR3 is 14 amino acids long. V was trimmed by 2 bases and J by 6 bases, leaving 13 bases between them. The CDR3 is CASSELGPMPEAFF. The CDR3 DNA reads TGTGCCAGCAGTGAATTGGGGCCGATGCCTGAAGCTTTCTTT.

The CDR3 DNA sequence: TGTGCCAGCAGCTCCCGTAGCGGGAGTCCCGGGGAGCTGTTTTTT. This encodes CASSSRSGSPGELFF. J is TRBJ2-2 and V is TRBV7-2; 9 positions match TRBD2. The germline V gene has CDR1 SGHTA and CDR2 FQGNSA. The CDR3 runs 15 residues. Unmatched junction bases numbered 6, after V lost 4 bases and J lost 6 bases.

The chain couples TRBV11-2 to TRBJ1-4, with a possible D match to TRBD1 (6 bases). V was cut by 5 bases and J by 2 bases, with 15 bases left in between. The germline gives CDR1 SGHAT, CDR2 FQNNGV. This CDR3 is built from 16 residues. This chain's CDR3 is CASSLRAGDTNEKLFF. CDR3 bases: TGTGCCAGCAGCCTGCGCGCAGGGGATACTAATGAAAAACTGTTTTTT.

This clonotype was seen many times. The CDR3 loop reads CASSYSGTATEAFF. The CDR3 nucleotides are TGTGCCAGCAGTTACTCGGGGACAGCTACTGAAGCTTTCTTT. The chain joins TRBV6-6 to TRBJ1-1; 7 bases fit TRBD1. Germline-derived CDR1 and CDR2 are MNHNY and SVGAGI (reference sequence). The V segment lost 0 bases and the J segment 5 bases; nucleotides outside the gene matches: 3. The CDR3 consists of 14 residues.

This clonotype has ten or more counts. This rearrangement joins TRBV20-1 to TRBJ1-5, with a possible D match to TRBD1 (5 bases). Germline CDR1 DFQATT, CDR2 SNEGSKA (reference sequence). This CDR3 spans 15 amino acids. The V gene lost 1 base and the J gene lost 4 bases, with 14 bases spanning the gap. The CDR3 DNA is TGCAGTGCTAGAGCCTCGGGGCAGGAGAATCAGCCCCAGCATTTT. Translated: CSARASGQENQPQHF.

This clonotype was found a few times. This CDR3 is CASLTANTEAFF. The CDR3 DNA sequence: TGTGCCAGCCTTACAGCGAACACTGAAGCTTTCTTT. The rearrangement links TRBV5-6 to TRBJ1-1; no firm D call. This CDR3 region has 12 residues. V lost 7 bases and J lost 1, with 8 bases in between. The germline CDR1 and CDR2 sequences are SGHDT and YYEEEE.

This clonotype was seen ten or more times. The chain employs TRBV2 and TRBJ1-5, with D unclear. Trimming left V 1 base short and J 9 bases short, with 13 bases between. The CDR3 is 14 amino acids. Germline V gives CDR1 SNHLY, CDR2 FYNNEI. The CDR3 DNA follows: TGTGCCAGCAGTGAAGTTTCAGGTCCCGCGCCCCAGCATTTT. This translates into CASSEVSGPAPQHF.